The sequence of this T cell receptor (beta chain) was determined in a study of CD8+CD57+ T cells in acquired aplastic anemia. At the level of the study: The sorted CD4+ and CD8+ cells yielded an average approximately 3 ug of DNA.

The template used for profiling TCR beta VDJ and CDR3 was genomic DNA. Using its own MiXCR run on the reads, TCRdb lists one record per CDR3 protein. The sample lists a few hundred thousand distinct CDR3 sequences, around 32% seen once, with less than 0.85% in the top ten. Flow cytometry had shown expanded CD8+CD57+ cells in the patients chosen for sequencing. Concerning this clonotype itself: Its antigen is not identified. The junction and the germline gene differ at one end; a read error may be behind it.

Study-level findings and limits: Patients shared 25 to 30 CD8+ CDR3 sequences with controls.

The source of this sequence is a human donor with aplastic anemia. The sequencing sample was made of sorted CD4+, CD8+, or CD8+CD57+ T cells (not recorded which) from PBMCs.

The CDR3 coding sequence is TGTACCAGCAGTTACAGTGTGGGGACAGCTACTTACGAGCAGTACTTC. Its protein is CTSSYSVGTATYEQYF. The chain is built from TRBV6-5 and TRBJ2-7; 7 positions match TRBD1. CDR1 is MNHEY, CDR2 SVGAGI, per germline. The CDR3 consists of 16 residues.